The rows below give T cell receptor beta chains drawn from one sample of a study of blood T cell repertoires in COVID-19. Produced via immunoSEQ multiplex PCR; TCRdb's table is partial and in-frame only. The table shows approximately 190,000 clones, with about 80% occurring only once. Sequenced material: PBMCs or T cells enriched from blood (not recorded which). The receptor set was obtained from a woman in her sixties or seventies with acute COVID-19. CDR3s include the opening cysteine and the closing phenylalanine or tryptophan. Fields, in order: D gene, J gene, CDR3 length, V gene, CDR3 protein. D genes are given only for firm matches.

-	TRBJ2-7	13	TRBV10-3	CAIRRVSSYEQYF
-	TRBJ1-2	15	TRBV25-1	CASSESIEFNYGYTF
TRBD2	TRBJ2-2	17	TRBV5-4	CASTLGTSGIDTGELFF
-	TRBJ2-5	12	TRBV30	CAWKGAGETQYF
TRBD1	TRBJ1-1	13	TRBV18	CASSLDRGTEAFF
TRBD1	TRBJ2-2	15	TRBV19	CASSRTGGRTGELFF
-	TRBJ1-5	13	TRBV29-1	CSVGTAFGQPQHF
-	TRBJ2-7	13	TRBV29-1	CSDKRAGKYEQYF
TRBD1	TRBJ2-1	16	TRBV4-1	CASSQDWGQVYNEQFF
TRBD2	TRBJ2-2	15	TRBV7-9	CASSELAGDTGELFF
-	TRBJ1-2	14	TRBV7-9	CASSLRVRDGGYTF
-	TRBJ2-2	17	TRBV3-1/TRBV3-2	CASSQDHRGAGTGELFF
TRBD1	TRBJ1-5	15	TRBV4-3	CASSRTGGINQPQHF
-	TRBJ2-1	17	TRBV5-6	CASSLAHRQGILDEQFF
-	TRBJ2-5	16	TRBV5-4	CASSSTRQTSQETQYF
TRBD2	TRBJ2-1	13	TRBV30	CAWSVGLADEQFF
-	TRBJ1-3	16	TRBV2	CASSVMGLLSGNTIYF
-	TRBJ1-1	12	TRBV10-3	CAINGADTEAFF
-	TRBJ1-1	15	TRBV5-4	CASRRPGDLGAEAFF
-	TRBJ1-3	16	TRBV9	CASSAQQGVGGNTIYF
-	TRBJ2-3	15	TRBV6-5	CASSLRDTTTDTQYF
-	TRBJ1-1	14	TRBV19	CASRTPGVNTEAFF
-	TRBJ2-3	15	TRBV10-3	CAISEKLESTDTQYF